This T cell receptor beta chain is from a study of T-cell reconstitution after alpha-beta-depleted transplantation in children. Germline V gene data show CDR1 as SGDLS and CDR2 as YYNGEE. The V end lost 0 bases, the J end lost 5 bases, and 4 bases lay between the germline ends. This CDR3 has 12 residues. As it was prepared, the TCRbeta library received unique molecular identifiers. TCRdb fed the PCR reads into MiXCR, producing one record per CDR3 protein. The data contain 500,000 or so distinct CDR3 sequences, around 10% of them singletons. In its sample, this clonotype was seen a few times. The antigen remains unidentified. Study-level points and caveats: Diversity and T-cell counts at one year after transplant derived mostly from new T cells. The study traced high day-60 TCRbeta diversity in some patients to surviving recipient T cells and thymic progenitors. About two months after transplant, alpha-beta T cells reportedly came from several hundred expanded graft clones.

The receptor comes from a female patient between 2 and 15 years old who had a stem cell transplant for aplastic anemia, so the T cells may come from the graft donor. The specimen was PBMCs, mostly from graft donor cells, collected 180 days after TCRalphabeta/CD19-depleted stem cell transplant. The chain recombines TRBV9 with TRBJ2-3; D not resolved. In nucleotides, the CDR3 is TGTGCCAGCAGCGTAGTGGAAGATACGCAGTATTTT. Its protein product is CASSVVEDTQYF.